The 15 T cell receptor beta chains given below trace back to one sample, sequenced in a study of blood T cell repertoires in COVID-19. Some clones are missing from TCRdb's copy, which holds only in-frame ones; the method was immunoSEQ multiplex PCR. The sample has around 280,000 clones, approximately 84% seen once. The sequenced sample was peripheral blood. All receptors come from a woman in her 30s who had recovered from COVID-19.

The gene calls are TRBV5-4 and TRBJ2-7; 9 bases are shared with TRBD2. Germline CDR1 and CDR2: SGHNT and YYREEE (reference sequence). This CDR3 is 14 amino acids long. Losses at the gene ends were 4 bases for V and 4 bases for J; bases not matched to a gene: 6. Here the CDR3 DNA reads TGTGCCAGCAGCGCGGGACTAGCCGATTACGAGCAGTACTTC. It yields the protein CASSAGLADYEQYF. Based on the CDR3 plus reference TRBV5-4 and TRBJ2-7, the full variable domain is ETGVTQSPTHLIKTRGQQVTLRCSSQSGHNTVSWYQQALGQGPQFIFQYYREEENGRGNFPPRFSGLQFPNYSSELNVNALELDDSALYLCASSAGLADYEQYFGPGTRLTVT.

V and J are TRBV11-2 and TRBJ2-1; the match to TRBD1 covers 7 bases. Losses at the gene ends were 5 bases for V and 1 base for J; bases not matched to a gene: 2. The CDR3 covers 14 residues. Germline CDR1 reads SGHAT; CDR2 reads FQNNGV. Here the CDR3 DNA reads TGTGCCAGCAGCGAGACAGGGTCCTACAATGAGCAGTTCTTC. Encoded protein: CASSETGSYNEQFF.

V is TRBV11-1 and J is TRBJ2-3; the match to TRBD1 covers 10 bases. Per the germline V gene, CDR1 is SGHAT and CDR2 is FQDESV (reference sequence). The CDR3 has 14 amino acids. The junction had 2 bases not matched to a gene; V was cut back by 3 bases and J by 5 bases. The CDR3: CASSLDRGIDTQYF. The CDR3 DNA sequence: TGTGCCAGCAGCTTGGACAGGGGGATAGATACGCAGTATTTT.

The chain recombines TRBV7-2 with TRBJ1-6; maybe TRBD1 (6 bases). Germline CDR1 is SGHTA and CDR2 is FQGNSA. CDR3 length: 15 amino acids. V was cut by 3 bases and J by 7 bases, with 13 bases left in between. For the CDR3, the DNA is TGTGCCAGCAGCTTGCAAGGGAGGGGGAATTCACCCCTCCACTTT. Translation gives CASSLQGRGNSPLHF.

The V call is TRBV10-2, the J call TRBJ1-4; D ambiguous. Trimming left V 3 bases short and J 2 bases short, with 13 bases between. Germline-derived CDR1 and CDR2 are WSHSY and SAAADI. The CDR3 covers 16 residues. The CDR3 DNA is TGCGCCAGCAGTGACCCTTCATCGAGCACTAATGAAAAACTGTTTTTT. It translates to CASSDPSSSTNEKLFF.

The chain is built from TRBV19 and TRBJ2-6; 10 nucleotides match TRBD1. The V gene end was trimmed by 4 bases and the J gene end by 4 bases; junction bases not matched to a gene: 7. Germline CDR1 reads LNHDA; CDR2 reads SQIVND (reference sequence). The CDR3 runs to 17 residues. This CDR3 reads CASSTHGQGVGANVLTF. The CDR3 DNA sequence: TGTGCCAGTAGTACCCACGGACAGGGGGTGGGGGCCAACGTCCTGACTTTC.

This clone turned up a few times. The chain links TRBV6-5 to TRBJ1-5; possibly TRBD1 for D (6 bases). Per the germline V gene, CDR1 is MNHEY and CDR2 is SVGAGI. Trimming removed 6 bases from V and 6 bases from J, with 15 bases in between. The CDR3 totals 14 residues. The CDR3 nucleotides are TGTGCCAGCAGGACGGGGGGGCGAGGTCAGCCCCAGCATTTT. Protein product: CASRTGGRGQPQHF.

As concerns this clone: This same CDR3 is encoded by further DNA sequences in the sample. The chain is built from TRBV27 and TRBJ1-5, with D maybe TRBD1 (6 bases). V was shortened by 5 bases and J by 4 bases, with 9 bases between the two germline ends. The CDR3 has 13 residues. Germline assignment: CDR1 MNHEY and CDR2 SMNVEV (reference sequence). The CDR3 here is CASSLQGNQPQHF. DNA for the CDR3: TGTGCCAGCAGTCTCCAGGGGAATCAGCCCCAGCATTTT.

This chain links TRBV7-8 with TRBJ2-3; 9 bases are shared with TRBD1. J gave up 3 bases and V 3 bases, and 4 bases lay outside the gene matches. The germline gives CDR1 SGHVS, CDR2 FQNEAQ. This CDR3 spans 15 amino acids. This CDR3 is CASSFGQGRTDTQYF. In nucleotides, the CDR3 is TGTGCCAGCAGCTTCGGACAGGGGAGAACAGATACGCAGTATTTT.

The rearrangement links TRBV7-2 to TRBJ2-1, with 7 bases aligning to TRBD1. Unmatched junction bases numbered 5, after V lost 5 bases and J lost 1 base. This CDR3 comprises 15 residues. Germline V gene lookup returns CDR1 SGHTA and CDR2 FQGNSA. The CDR3 DNA is TGTGCCAGCAGCCTTGACAGGGCATCCTACAATGAGCAGTTCTTC. This encodes CASSLDRASYNEQFF.

This chain links TRBV7-9 with TRBJ2-1, with D possibly matching TRBD2 (5 bases). V was trimmed by 2 bases and J by 2 bases, leaving 19 bases between them. The CDR3 is 18 amino acids. Germline CDR1 reads SEHNR; CDR2 reads FQNEAQ (reference sequence). DNA of the CDR3: TGTGCCAGCAGCTTAACCGAACTAGTCCAACCTACCTACAATGAGCAGTTCTTC. Its protein is CASSLTELVQPTYNEQFF.

This sequence joins TRBV7-2 and TRBJ2-3; 9 bases are a match to TRBD1. Germline CDR1 is SGHTA and CDR2 is FQGNSA. The V segment lost 1 base and the J segment 5 bases; nucleotides outside the gene matches: 10. The CDR3 loop spans 17 amino acids. CDR3 protein: CASSLEGNRGRGDTQYF. The DNA for the CDR3 is TGTGCCAGCAGCTTAGAAGGGAACAGGGGGCGCGGAGATACGCAGTATTTT.

The rearrangement links TRBV6-1 to TRBJ2-2; 7 nucleotides agree with TRBD1. Germline CDR1 is MNHNS and CDR2 is SASEGT. With V trimmed by 2 bases and J by 3 bases, 6 bases remained unmatched. There are 16 residues in the CDR3. The CDR3 here is CASSEPDRADTGELFF. The CDR3 coding sequence is TGTGCCAGCAGTGAACCTGACAGGGCGGACACCGGGGAGCTGTTTTTT.

About this clone itself: Other DNA variants within this sample encode the same CDR3. This chain uses TRBV5-1 with TRBJ2-7, with a possible D match to TRBD2 (5 bases). The CDR3 sequence is 13 residues long. Germline V gene lookup returns CDR1 SGHRS and CDR2 YFSETQ. Trimming took off 3 bases at V and 3 bases at J, with 10 bases between the two ends. The chain's CDR3 is CASSSGRGYEQYF. The CDR3 DNA reads TGCGCCAGCAGCTCTGGACGGGGCTACGAGCAGTACTTC.

V and J are TRBV30 and TRBJ2-7; D is uncertain. The V gene lost 3 bases and the J gene lost 11 bases, with 26 bases spanning the gap. Germline lookup yields CDR1 GTSNPN and CDR2 SVGIG (reference sequence). The CDR3 consists of 15 residues. The CDR3 DNA sequence: TGTGCCTGGAGGTTCAGAAGTATTTGGGCCCCTGCGAAGTACTTC. Its protein is CAWRFRSIWAPAKYF.